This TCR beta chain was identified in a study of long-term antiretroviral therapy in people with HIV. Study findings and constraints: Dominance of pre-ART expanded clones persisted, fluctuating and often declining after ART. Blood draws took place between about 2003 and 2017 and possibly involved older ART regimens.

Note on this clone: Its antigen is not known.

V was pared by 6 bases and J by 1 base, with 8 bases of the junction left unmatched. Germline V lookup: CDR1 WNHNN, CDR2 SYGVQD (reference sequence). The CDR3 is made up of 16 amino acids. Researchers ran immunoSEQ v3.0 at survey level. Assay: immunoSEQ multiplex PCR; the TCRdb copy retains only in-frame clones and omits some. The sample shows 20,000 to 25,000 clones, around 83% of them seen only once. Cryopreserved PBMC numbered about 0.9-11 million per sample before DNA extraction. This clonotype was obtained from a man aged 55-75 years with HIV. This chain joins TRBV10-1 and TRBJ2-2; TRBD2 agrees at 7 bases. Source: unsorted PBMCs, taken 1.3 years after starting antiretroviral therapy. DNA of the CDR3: TGCGCCAGCAGCCCATCTAGCGGAATGAACACCGGGGAGCTGTTTTTT. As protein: CASSPSSGMNTGELFF.